This TCR beta chain was identified in a study of glioma-infiltrating T cells after dendritic cell vaccination. General study findings and limits: The cohort had few patients with full blood and tumor sets.

Specified time point: after dendritic cell vaccination, including at tumor progression/relapse. PBMC sampling occurred before vaccination, two weeks after the third dose, and at progression. This clone has just a few counts. The antigen remains undetermined. The primer mix had 60 V beta and 13 J beta primers. Repertoires were generated with immunoSEQ multiplex PCR, while TCRdb's copy carries only in-frame clones and drops some. This sample has roughly 60,000 clones, with about 86% found just once. The sample here was blood, taken after dendritic cell vaccination. This sequence originates from a human donor with glioblastoma.

CDR3 in DNA: TGTGCCAGCAGCACCCGGACTAGCGGGGGGACTTGGATAGATACGCAGTATTTT. This gives the protein CASSTRTSGGTWIDTQYF. The chain links TRBV9 to TRBJ2-3; 14 bases match TRBD2. CDR3 size: 18 residues. The V segment lost 4 bases and the J segment 5 bases; nucleotides outside the gene matches: 12. Germline assignment: CDR1 SGDLS and CDR2 YYNGEE.